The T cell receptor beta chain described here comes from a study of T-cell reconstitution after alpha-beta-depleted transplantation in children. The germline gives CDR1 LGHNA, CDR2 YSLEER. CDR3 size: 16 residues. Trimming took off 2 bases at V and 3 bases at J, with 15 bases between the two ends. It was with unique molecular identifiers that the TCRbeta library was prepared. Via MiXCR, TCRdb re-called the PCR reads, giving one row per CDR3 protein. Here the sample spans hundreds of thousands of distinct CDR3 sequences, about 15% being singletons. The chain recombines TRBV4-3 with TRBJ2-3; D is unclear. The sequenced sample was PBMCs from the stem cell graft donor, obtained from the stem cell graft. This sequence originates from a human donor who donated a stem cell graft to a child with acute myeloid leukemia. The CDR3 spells CASSQTGSQPTDTQYF. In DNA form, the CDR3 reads TGCGCCAGCAGCCAAACCGGGTCTCAGCCTACAGATACGCAGTATTTT.